This entry lists 7 T cell receptor beta chains sequenced from one sample in a study of CD8 T cells in ankylosing spondylitis. MiXCR was run by TCRdb on the 5' RACE reads, yielding one entry per CDR3 protein. Counted here are roughly 250,000 distinct CDR3 sequences, over 9.5% occurring once; the ten biggest clones make up roughly 2.5%. The sample comprised blood, either unsorted or a sorted T cell fraction (not recorded which). All receptors come from a male donor with ankylosing spondylitis or in good health (not recorded which).

This clonotype was picked up a small number of times. The rearrangement links TRBV2 to TRBJ2-2; 12 nucleotides line up with TRBD1. The CDR3 has 19 residues. The V gene end was trimmed by 6 bases and the J gene end by 1 base; junction bases not matched to a gene: 12. The germline V gene has CDR1 SNHLY and CDR2 FYNNEI. The CDR3 nucleotides read TGTGCCAGCAGGACACTCGGGACAGGGGGCAAAAGGAACACCGGGGAGCTGTTTTTT. Translating it yields CASRTLGTGGKRNTGELFF.

This clonotype was seen at least ten times. The chain joins TRBV12-3 or TRBV12-4 to TRBJ1-1, with D perhaps matching TRBD1 (5 bases). Deletions cut 6 bases from V and 5 bases from J, with 16 bases between. The CDR3 has 14 amino acids. The CDR3 here is CASSAAGGLTEAFF. CDR3 DNA: TGTGCCAGCAGCGCGGCGGGGGGTTTAACTGAAGCTTTCTTT.

This clonotype was observed at least ten times. CDR3 sequence (DNA): TGCAGTGCTAGTGATGGGACAGGGAAAAATCAGCCCCAGCATTTT. Translating it yields CSASDGTGKNQPQHF. This sequence joins TRBV20-1 and TRBJ1-5, with 9 bases identical to TRBD1. Per germline, CDR1 DFQATT and CDR2 SNEGSKA (reference sequence). There are 15 residues in the CDR3. Trimming cost V 3 bases and J 4 bases; bases outside gene matches: 7.

This clonotype was counted at least ten times. The V gene is TRBV2, the J gene TRBJ2-1; weak D call: TRBD2 (6 bases). The germline V gene has CDR1 SNHLY and CDR2 FYNNEI. CDR3 length: 14 residues. The V end was cut by 6 bases, the J end by 10 bases, with 19 bases between. The CDR3: CASSFIRGVYEQFF. The DNA of the CDR3 is TGTGCCAGCAGCTTTATTCGCGGGGTTTACGAGCAGTTCTTC.

This clonotype has ten or more counts. The V gene is TRBV12-3 or TRBV12-4, the J gene TRBJ1-2; 9 positions match TRBD1. CDR3 size: 15 residues. Unmatched junction bases numbered 10, after V lost 5 bases and J lost 6 bases. CDR3 nucleotide sequence: TGTGCCAGCAGTCCAGGGACAGGGAGAGGGCATGGCTACACCTTC. Protein: CASSPGTGRGHGYTF.

At least ten counts were recorded for this clonotype. The rearrangement uses TRBV20-1 and TRBJ1-5; D gene ambiguous. The V gene lost 5 bases and the J gene lost 1 base, with 9 bases spanning the gap. Germline-derived CDR1 and CDR2 are DFQATT and SNEGSKA (reference sequence). The CDR3 is 13 residues long. The DNA of the CDR3 is TGCAGTGCTTCCTCCCGAAGCAATCAGCCCCAGCATTTT. This translates into CSASSRSNQPQHF.

This clonotype was picked up many times. The rearrangement uses TRBV29-1 and TRBJ2-3; D remains ambiguous. V lost 7 bases and J lost 3, with 17 bases in between. The CDR3 contains 14 residues. CDR1 and CDR2 (germline): SQVTM, ANQGSEA. CDR3 DNA sequence: TGCAGCGCCCACACTTGGAGTGGTACAGATACGCAGTATTTT. Amino acid sequence: CSAHTWSGTDTQYF.